The TCR beta chain under discussion was sequenced for a study of blood T cell repertoires in COVID-19. On the study more broadly: Material from acute and convalescent COVID-19 was sourced from the United States, Italy and Spain. The analysed material was cDNA or gDNA that came from T cells, B-cell-depleted T cells, or PBMCs.

CDR1 and CDR2 (germline): LNHDA, SQIVND (reference sequence). This CDR3 is 14 amino acids long. Trimming left V 5 bases short and J 7 bases short, with 14 bases between. In the study's own analysis: Amplified reference gene primers provided the basis for estimating nucleated cell counts. Assay used: immunoSEQ multiplex PCR; TCRdb lists only in-frame clones, some missing. V and J calls and clone size follow that table, whereas D and trimming were derived from the DNA. Of roughly 88,000 clones in the sample, 90% to 95% are singletons; the top ten hold just under 4%. The receptor comes from a woman in her fifties or sixties in a cohort sampled during active COVID-19. Sequenced input: peripheral blood. The V gene is TRBV19, the J gene TRBJ2-2, with D possibly TRBD2 on 6 matching bases. This CDR3 reads CASSLGRLRGELFF. The CDR3 DNA is TGTGCCAGTAGTCTGGGGAGGTTACGCGGGGAGCTGTTTTTT.